The 22 T cell receptor beta chains given below trace back to one sample, sequenced in a study of blood T cell repertoires in COVID-19. Produced via immunoSEQ multiplex PCR; TCRdb's table is partial and in-frame only. The data contain about 430,000 clones, 70% to 90% of them singletons. Sequencing used PBMCs or T cells enriched from blood (not recorded which). All receptors derive from a woman in her 30s with acute COVID-19.

The rearrangement joins TRBV6-4 to TRBJ2-1, with 7 bases fitting TRBD2. Germline-derived CDR1 and CDR2 are MRHNA and SNTAGT. The trim removed 0 bases at V and 3 bases at J, leaving 2 bases unmatched. The CDR3 totals 15 residues. The CDR3 reads CASSDSGTNYNEQFF. The DNA of the CDR3 is TGTGCCAGCAGTGACTCTGGGACTAACTACAATGAGCAGTTCTTC.

This clone was found once. This chain uses TRBV7-9 with TRBJ2-7, with 7 bases that match TRBD1. The CDR3 extends over 15 amino acids. The germline CDR1 and CDR2 sequences are SEHNR and FQNEAQ (reference sequence). V dropped 4 bases and J dropped 0; count of bases not matched to a gene: 6. The CDR3 loop is CASSYADRSSYEQYF. DNA of the CDR3: TGTGCCAGCAGCTACGCGGACAGGAGCTCCTACGAGCAGTACTTC.

This clone was picked up a small number of times. J is TRBJ1-2 and V is TRBV24-1; 9 bases map to TRBD1. Germline CDR1 KGHDR, CDR2 SFDVKD. This CDR3 has 15 residues. The V gene end was trimmed by 1 base and the J gene end by 7 bases; junction bases not matched to a gene: 6. The CDR3 DNA is TGTGCCACCAGTGATTTAAACCCGGACAGGGGTGGCTACACCTTC. It yields the protein CATSDLNPDRGGYTF.

The V and J genes are TRBV3-1 (or the pseudogene TRBV3-2) and TRBJ1-5; TRBD1 matches 10 bases. Germline assignment: CDR1 LGHDT and CDR2 YNNKEL (reference sequence). Unmatched junction bases numbered 8, after V lost 4 bases and J lost 2 bases. The CDR3 runs to 17 residues. For the CDR3, the DNA is TGTGCCAGCAGCCTCGCCTCCGGGACAGGGGGCAATCAGCCCCAGCATTTT. This sequence encodes CASSLASGTGGNQPQHF.

The chain has TRBV28 and TRBJ1-1; 8 bases agree with TRBD1. The germline V gene has CDR1 MDHEN and CDR2 SYDVKM. The junction had 11 bases not matched to a gene; V was cut back by 3 bases and J by 5 bases. CDR3 length equals 16 residues. DNA of the CDR3: TGTGCCAGCAGTTTCCAAAAGACAGGGGTTGGTACTGAAGCTTTCTTT. Translating gives CASSFQKTGVGTEAFF.

The gene calls are TRBV30 and TRBJ1-2; TRBD1 is a possible D gene (5 bases). The CDR3 runs 14 residues. The V end lost 4 bases, the J end lost 4 bases, and 16 bases lay between the germline ends. From germline, CDR1 is GTSNPN and CDR2 SVGIG (reference sequence). For the CDR3, the DNA is TGTGCCTGGACCCCTTGGAGACAGTCCTATGGCTACACCTTC. This gives the protein CAWTPWRQSYGYTF.

This chain connects TRBV14 to TRBJ1-2; D unresolved. V lost 0 bases and J 8 bases, leaving 10 bases between the germline ends. CDR3 length equals 13 residues. Germline values: CDR1 SGHDN, CDR2 FVKESK. CDR3 protein: CASSQDAGSGYTF. CDR3 nucleotides: TGTGCCAGCAGCCAAGATGCAGGATCCGGCTACACCTTC.

This clone has just one count. The gene calls are TRBV4-3 and TRBJ2-1; 9 nucleotides align to TRBD1. Germline assignment: CDR1 LGHNA and CDR2 YSLEER. The V gene end was trimmed by 2 bases and the J gene end by 5 bases; junction bases not matched to a gene: 10. There are 17 residues in the CDR3. CDR3 DNA: TGCGCCAGCAGCCAACTCAAAACAGGGGGCCCCAACAATGAGCAGTTCTTC. Its protein product is CASSQLKTGGPNNEQFF.

V is TRBV12-3 or TRBV12-4 and J is TRBJ1-6; D not certain. This CDR3 is built from 13 residues. The ends were cut back, 0 bases at V and 14 bases at J, with 11 bases in the middle. DNA for the CDR3: TGTGCCAGCAGTTTAGCGACCGGGCGGGCCCTCCACTTT. Its translation: CASSLATGRALHF.

The CDR3 protein is CASSLPADTIYF. CDR3 nucleotide sequence: TGCGCCAGCAGCTTGCCGGCGGACACCATATATTTT. The chain links TRBV5-1 to TRBJ1-3; D is uncertain. The CDR3 runs to 12 residues. Deletions cut 1 base from V and 8 bases from J, with 7 bases between. From germline, CDR1 is SGHRS and CDR2 YFSETQ.

The chain couples TRBV5-8 to TRBJ1-6; weak D call: TRBD1 (6 bases). The germline V gene has CDR1 SGHTS and CDR2 YDEGEE. With 4 bases removed from V and 7 bases from J, the gap between germline ends came to 15 bases. The CDR3 is 15 residues long. The CDR3 region has the DNA TGTGCCAGCAGCAGGTTTGGAAGGGGGAATTCACCCCTCCACTTT. As protein: CASSRFGRGNSPLHF.

V is TRBV19 and J is TRBJ1-2; D not resolved. There are 14 residues in the CDR3. CDR1 and CDR2 from the germline V gene are LNHDA and SQIVND (reference sequence). Trimming cost V 3 bases and J 5 bases, with 13 bases left between them. CDR3 sequence: CASSIEGRSYGYTF. The CDR3 nucleotides read TGTGCCAGTAGTATCGAGGGCAGGTCGTATGGCTACACCTTC. Full variable domain (outside the CDR3, taken from reference TRBV19 and TRBJ1-2): DGGITQSPKYLFRKEGQNVTLSCEQNLNHDAMYWYRQDPGQGLRLIYYSQIVNDFQKGDIAEGYSVSREKKESFPLTVTSAQKNPTAFYLCASSIEGRSYGYTFGSGTRLTVV.

Concerning this clone itself: A read error may produce the germline difference seen at one junction end. The chain uses TRBV9 and TRBJ2-7; D might be TRBD1 (5 bases). The length of the CDR3 is 15 residues. Germline assignment: CDR1 SGDLS and CDR2 YYNGEE. CDR3 sequence reads: CASSVAGTGSHEQYF. As DNA, the CDR3 is TGTGCCAGCAGCGTAGCTGGTACAGGCTCCCACGAGCAGTACTTC.

This chain links TRBV19 with TRBJ2-1, with 8 bases lining up with TRBD1. Per the germline V gene, CDR1 is LNHDA and CDR2 is SQIVND (reference sequence). The trim removed 6 bases at V and 7 bases at J, leaving 8 bases unmatched. The CDR3 loop spans 14 amino acids. The CDR3 spells CASRPGQGNNEQFF. CDR3 nucleotide sequence: TGTGCCAGTAGACCAGGACAGGGTAATAATGAGCAGTTCTTC.

The rearrangement uses TRBV11-3 and TRBJ1-1; D perhaps matches TRBD1 (6 bases). The germline gives CDR1 SGHNT, CDR2 YENEEA. CDR3 length: 13 amino acids. V lost 3 bases and J 3 bases, leaving 8 bases between the germline ends. The DNA of the CDR3 is TGTGCCAGCAGCTTGACAGGACACACTGAAGCTTTCTTT. This sequence encodes CASSLTGHTEAFF.

The chain has TRBV14 and TRBJ2-5, with a possible D match to TRBD1 (5 bases). The CDR3 is made up of 14 amino acids. Germline assignment: CDR1 SGHDN and CDR2 FVKESK. Trimming left V 4 bases short and J 2 bases short, with 11 bases between. This chain's CDR3 is CASSRQPSQETQYF. DNA for the CDR3: TGTGCCAGCAGCCGACAGCCTTCACAAGAGACCCAGTACTTC. The full variable domain, rest sourced from reference TRBV14 and TRBJ2-5, is EAGVTQFPSHSVIEKGQTVTLRCDPISGHDNLYWYRRVMGKEIKFLLHFVKESKQDESGMPNNRFLAERTGGTYSTLKVQPAELEDSGVYFCASSRQPSQETQYFGPGTRLLVL.

CDR3 region: CASSLVTDNSPLHF. For the CDR3, the DNA is TGTGCCAGCAGCTTAGTGACAGATAATTCACCCCTCCACTTT. This chain links TRBV7-9 with TRBJ1-6; possible D gene TRBD1, 5 bases. V was pared by 1 base and J by 5 bases, with 6 bases between. The germline CDR1 and CDR2 sequences are SEHNR and FQNEAQ (reference sequence). The CDR3 consists of 14 residues.

This clone was seen a single time. The chain joins TRBV6-2 or TRBV6-3 to TRBJ1-2; D gene uncertain. The CDR3 has 12 residues. Germline CDR1 reads MNHEY; CDR2 reads SVGEGT. V lost 0 bases to trimming and J lost 6 bases, with 5 bases between them. The CDR3 loop reads CASSYSTDGYTF. The DNA for the CDR3 is TGTGCCAGCAGTTACTCAACGGATGGCTACACCTTC.

The CDR3 region is CASSPESARNEKLFF. In nucleotides, the CDR3 is TGCGCCAGCAGCCCGGAGAGCGCAAGGAATGAAAAACTGTTTTTT. This chain links TRBV5-1 with TRBJ1-4; D is unclear. The CDR3 extends over 15 amino acids. The germline V gene encodes CDR1 SGHRS and CDR2 YFSETQ. The ends were cut back, 4 bases at V and 5 bases at J, with 15 bases in the middle.

The chain uses TRBV10-3 and TRBJ2-7; 7 bases agree with TRBD1. The CDR3 extends over 14 amino acids. V gave up 4 bases and J gave up 3 bases; unmatched junction bases: 6. In germline, CDR1 is ENHRY, CDR2 SYGVKD. The CDR3 loop reads CAISGQGVGYEQYF. CDR3 sequence (DNA): TGTGCCATCAGTGGACAGGGAGTAGGCTACGAGCAGTACTTC.

V and J are TRBV13 and TRBJ2-1, with 8 bases that match TRBD1. The junction had 11 bases not matched to a gene; V was cut back by 5 bases and J by 8 bases. The germline CDR1 and CDR2 sequences are PRHDT and FYEKMQ (reference sequence). The CDR3 has 15 amino acids. DNA for the CDR3: TGTGCCAGCAGCGGTAGTGGGACAGGATCACATGAGCAGTTCTTC. Amino acid sequence: CASSGSGTGSHEQFF.

This clone was detected a few times. V and J are TRBV21-1 and TRBJ1-6; TRBD1, as called in the table, went unchecked against the DNA. TRBV21-1 is given as a pseudogene. There are 13 residues in the CDR3. The CDR3 loop reads CASSGQPNSPLHF. CDR3 DNA: TGTGCCAGCAGTGGGCAGCCCAATTCACCCCTCCACTTT.